This passage covers 27 T cell receptor beta chains from one sample sequenced in a study of vaccination and CD4 T cells after COVID-19. Their antigens remain unidentified. This sample's treatment: roughly 10-day PBMC culture with coronavirus spike peptide pools or control peptides (ViraFEST assay). The Oncomine TCR Beta short-read assay was applied to DNA of cultured CD4+ T cells. TCRdb called the PCR reads again in MiXCR, with one record for every CDR3 protein. The sample contains about 20,000 distinct CDR3 sequences, around 50% of which appear only once. Sequencing was carried out using CD4+ T cells from blood, cultured in vitro. These receptors were collected from a human donor who had recovered from COVID-19.

This clonotype was observed a handful of times. The chain is built from TRBV7-2 and TRBJ2-5, with 7 bases aligning to TRBD2. The ends lost 5 bases at V and 5 bases at J; junction bases unmatched: 8. The CDR3 totals 14 residues. Germline V CDR1 and CDR2: SGHTA, FQGNSA. The CDR3 region has the DNA TGTGCCAGCAGCCCTCCGGGGGGACGGGAGACCCAGTACTTC. Protein sequence: CASSPPGGRETQYF.

The rearrangement uses TRBV19 and TRBJ1-5; unclear D gene. The CDR3 has 15 amino acids. Germline CDR1 is LNHDA and CDR2 is SQIVND (reference sequence). V was trimmed by 5 bases and J by 0 bases, leaving 11 bases between them. CDR3 sequence (DNA): TGTGCCAGTAGTCAAATGAGGAATAGCAATCAGCCCCAGCATTTT. Translating gives CASSQMRNSNQPQHF.

This clonotype has only a few counts. The chain employs TRBV15 and TRBJ1-6; D remains ambiguous. Trimming left V 0 bases short and J 6 bases short, with 6 bases between. CDR1 LNHNV and CDR2 YYDKDF come from the germline V gene (reference sequence). The CDR3 has 14 amino acids. Here the CDR3 reads CATSRDAANSPLHF. CDR3 sequence (DNA): TGTGCCACCAGCAGAGATGCGGCTAATTCACCCCTCCACTTT.

This sequence joins TRBV6-1 and TRBJ2-7, with TRBD1 matching over 10 bases. CDR3 length: 15 residues. V shed 6 bases, J shed 2 bases, and the junction held 7 bases outside the gene matches. Germline assignment: CDR1 MNHNS and CDR2 SASEGT. The CDR3 sequence: CASRSGTGATYEQYF. The CDR3 nucleotides read TGTGCCAGCAGGTCCGGGACAGGGGCAACCTACGAGCAGTACTTC.

This clonotype was observed a few times. The chain joins TRBV20-1 to TRBJ1-2; D not resolved. This CDR3 contains 14 residues. Germline V gene sequence: CDR1 DFQATT, CDR2 SNEGSKA (reference sequence). V was clipped by 4 bases and J by 5 bases, with 17 bases between them. DNA for the CDR3: TGCAGTGCTACCCGGGCCTCAGAGCGGTATGGCTACACCTTC. Its protein is CSATRASERYGYTF.

This clonotype was seen only a few times. The rearrangement links TRBV6-5 to TRBJ1-1, with 7 bases fitting TRBD1. The germline V gene has CDR1 MNHEY and CDR2 SVGAGI. V gave up 3 bases and J gave up 3 bases; unmatched junction bases: 7. The CDR3 spans 15 residues. The CDR3 here is CASSYSSGGDTEAFF. The CDR3 region has the DNA TGTGCCAGCAGTTATAGTTCAGGGGGGGACACTGAAGCTTTCTTT.

V and J are TRBV18 and TRBJ2-7; a possible D gene is TRBD2 (5 bases). V was shortened by 3 bases and J by 4 bases, with 16 bases between the two germline ends. The CDR3 runs to 15 residues. The germline gives CDR1 KGHSH, CDR2 LQKENI. CDR3 coding DNA: TGTGCCAGCTCACCCCCAGTCGGGGAGAAATACGAGCAGTACTTC. Amino acid sequence: CASSPPVGEKYEQYF.

This clonotype turned up a few times. This CDR3 reads CASSNRDPGPYEQYF. The CDR3 coding sequence is TGTGCCAGTAGTAACCGGGACCCGGGCCCCTACGAGCAGTACTTC. The chain carries TRBV19 and TRBJ2-7, with D possibly called TRBD1 or TRBD2 (5 bases each). The V end lost 4 bases, the J end lost 2 bases, and 15 bases lay between the germline ends. The CDR3 runs 15 residues. From germline, CDR1 is LNHDA and CDR2 SQIVND (reference sequence).

There are a few counts of this clonotype. The V and J genes are TRBV28 and TRBJ2-7, with 9 bases matching TRBD1. The CDR3 spans 18 residues. The germline V gene encodes CDR1 MDHEN and CDR2 SYDVKM. V was pared by 5 bases and J by 0 bases, with 14 bases of the junction left unmatched. CDR3: CASSLRDRVGMPSYEQYF. For the CDR3, the DNA is TGTGCCAGCAGTCTCCGGGACAGGGTAGGAATGCCCTCCTACGAGCAGTACTTC.

The chain couples TRBV7-8 to TRBJ2-3; D might be TRBD1 (5 bases). Trimming removed 4 bases at V and 2 bases at J, with 13 bases between. This CDR3 region has 15 residues. From germline, CDR1 is SGHVS and CDR2 FQNEAQ. The CDR3 loop is CASSSRDSLTDTQYF. The CDR3 DNA sequence: TGTGCCAGCAGCTCCAGGGATAGCCTCACAGATACGCAGTATTTT.

This clonotype has only a few counts. The chain employs TRBV27 and TRBJ2-7; D gene ambiguous. CDR3 length: 15 residues. V lost 3 bases and J lost 5, with 17 bases in between. In germline, CDR1 is MNHEY, CDR2 SMNVEV (reference sequence). The chain's CDR3 is CASSFLAQGRNEQYF. CDR3 coding DNA: TGTGCCAGCAGTTTTCTGGCCCAAGGAAGGAACGAGCAGTACTTC.

The rearrangement uses TRBV19 and TRBJ2-2; no clear D gene. The germline V and J ends were trimmed by 1 base and 0 bases, with 3 bases remaining between them. CDR3 size: 14 residues. In germline, CDR1 is LNHDA, CDR2 SQIVND (reference sequence). CDR3 bases: TGTGCCAGTAGTATAGGAGCGAACACCGGGGAGCTGTTTTTT. It codes for CASSIGANTGELFF.

In DNA, the CDR3 is TGTGCCAGTAGTATAACAGCGAACACTGAAGCTTTCTTT. Amino acids: CASSITANTEAFF. The genes are TRBV19 and TRBJ1-1; D remains unclear. Germline V gene sequence: CDR1 LNHDA, CDR2 SQIVND (reference sequence). The V end lost 2 bases, the J end lost 1 base, and 5 bases lay between the germline ends. The CDR3 totals 13 residues.

The V and J genes are TRBV7-8 and TRBJ1-1, with no clear D. This CDR3 region has 14 residues. The germline V and J ends were trimmed by 4 bases and 4 bases, with 13 bases remaining between them. The germline V gene has CDR1 SGHVS and CDR2 FQNEAQ. CDR3: CASSSLVIGTEAFF. As DNA, the CDR3 is TGTGCCAGCAGCTCCCTGGTGATCGGCACTGAAGCTTTCTTT.

This clonotype was counted only a few times. CDR3: CASSLAIVAGTQYF. CDR3 sequence (DNA): TGTGCCAGCAGCTTAGCGATCGTTGCGGGGACCCAGTACTTC. The chain has TRBV7-9 and TRBJ2-5; TRBD2 is a possible D gene (5 bases). Germline values: CDR1 SEHNR, CDR2 FQNEAQ (reference sequence). V lost 0 bases and J lost 7, with 12 bases in between. The CDR3 runs 14 residues.

There are a few counts of this clonotype. The chain uses TRBV20-1 and TRBJ2-7, with TRBD2 as a possible D gene (6 bases). Deletions cut 0 bases from V and 0 bases from J, with 15 bases between. CDR3 size: 16 residues. Germline lookup yields CDR1 DFQATT and CDR2 SNEGSKA (reference sequence). CDR3 residues: CSARDPASESSYEQYF. For the CDR3, the DNA is TGCAGTGCTAGAGATCCGGCTAGCGAAAGCTCCTACGAGCAGTACTTC.

This clonotype showed up just a few times. V gene TRBV11-2 combines with J gene TRBJ1-1, with a tentative D call TRBD1 (5 bases). CDR3 length: 14 residues. The ends were cut back, 5 bases at V and 5 bases at J, with 15 bases in the middle. From germline, CDR1 is SGHAT and CDR2 FQNNGV. The CDR3 loop is CASSPTGGGTEAFF. CDR3 DNA: TGTGCCAGCAGCCCCACTGGGGGGGGAACTGAAGCTTTCTTT.

The CDR3, as DNA: TGTGCCAGCAGTGACAGGCGGGGATACGAGCAGTACTTC. As protein: CASSDRRGYEQYF. V is TRBV7-6 and J is TRBJ2-7; tentatively, D is TRBD1 or TRBD2 (6 bases each). The CDR3 totals 13 residues. The germline V gene encodes CDR1 SGHVS and CDR2 FNYEAQ. Trimming removed 6 bases at V and 4 bases at J, with 13 bases between.

The J gene is TRBJ1-3, the V gene TRBV19; no reliable D call. With 3 bases removed from V and 4 bases from J, the gap between germline ends came to 4 bases. The CDR3 totals 12 residues. CDR1 is LNHDA and CDR2 is SQIVND in the germline V gene (reference sequence). CDR3 sequence reads: CASSMGGNTIYF. The CDR3 DNA sequence: TGTGCCAGTAGTATGGGGGGAAACACCATATATTTT.

This sequence joins TRBV30 and TRBJ2-7; tentative D call: TRBD1 (6 bases). The germline V gene has CDR1 GTSNPN and CDR2 SVGIG (reference sequence). The CDR3 covers 13 residues. V lost 2 bases and J 4 bases, leaving 12 bases between the germline ends. CDR3 region: CAWSRGRGYEQYF. Here the CDR3 DNA reads TGTGCCTGGAGTAGGGGCAGGGGATACGAGCAGTACTTC.

The chain uses TRBV24-1 and TRBJ2-1, with TRBD1 identical over 8 bases. V dropped 2 bases and J dropped 6; count of bases not matched to a gene: 5. This CDR3 region has 15 residues. The germline gives CDR1 KGHDR, CDR2 SFDVKD. CDR3 region: CATSDSGTGINEQFF. The DNA of the CDR3 is TGTGCCACCAGTGATTCCGGGACAGGTATCAATGAGCAGTTCTTC.

There are a few counts of this clonotype. The V gene is TRBV5-4, the J gene TRBJ1-2; perhaps TRBD1 as D (5 bases). V was cut by 2 bases and J by 7 bases, with 12 bases left in between. The CDR3 runs to 13 residues. Looked up from germline, CDR1 is SGHNT and CDR2 is YYREEE (reference sequence). In DNA, the CDR3 is TGTGCCAGCAGCTTCGAAGGGGTTAGTGGCTACACCTTC. Translating gives CASSFEGVSGYTF. Combining the CDR3 with reference TRBV5-4 and TRBJ1-2 gives the whole variable domain ETGVTQSPTHLIKTRGQQVTLRCSSQSGHNTVSWYQQALGQGPQFIFQYYREEENGRGNFPPRFSGLQFPNYSSELNVNALELDDSALYLCASSFEGVSGYTFGSGTRLTVV.

The rearrangement links TRBV6-5 to TRBJ2-2; D might be TRBD1 (5 bases). CDR3 length: 15 amino acids. Between the trimmed V and J ends, which lost 0 bases and 6 bases, there was a span of 11 bases. CDR1 and CDR2 from the germline V gene are MNHEY and SVGAGI. The DNA for the CDR3 is TGTGCCAGCAGTTACTCGAATCAGGGATCCGGGGAGCTGTTTTTT. Translation gives CASSYSNQGSGELFF.

This chain connects TRBV12-3 or TRBV12-4 to TRBJ2-5; D perhaps matches TRBD1 (5 bases). V lost 2 bases and J lost 5, with 18 bases in between. This CDR3 is 16 amino acids long. DNA for the CDR3: TGTGCCAGCAGTTTAAAGGCCGGCAGGGTCGGTGAGACCCAGTACTTC. This encodes CASSLKAGRVGETQYF.

The chain is built from TRBV15 and TRBJ1-2, with D possibly matching TRBD1 (5 bases). Trimming cost V 8 bases and J 4 bases, with 14 bases left between them. Per germline, CDR1 LNHNV and CDR2 YYDKDF (reference sequence). This CDR3 spans 13 amino acids. The CDR3 nucleotides read TGTGCCACCTCGTGGCAGGGTCTCTATGGCTACACCTTC. Its translation: CATSWQGLYGYTF.

The chain is built from TRBV20-1 and TRBJ1-2; D gene unclear. Trimming stripped 1 base from V and 6 bases from J, with 3 bases between. This CDR3 has 10 residues. Germline CDR1 reads DFQATT; CDR2 reads SNEGSKA (reference sequence). In DNA form, the CDR3 reads TGCAGTGCTAGAGGGAATGGCTACACCTTC. This sequence encodes CSARGNGYTF.

This clonotype turned up a few times. The rearrangement uses TRBV6-2 or TRBV6-3 and TRBJ1-5; D not certain. Trimming left V 0 bases short and J 11 bases short, with 8 bases between. The CDR3 length is 12 residues. Germline loops: CDR1 MNHEY, CDR2 SVGEGT. This CDR3 is CASSYSYLSQHF. The DNA for the CDR3 is TGTGCCAGCAGTTACTCGTACCTGTCCCAGCATTTT.